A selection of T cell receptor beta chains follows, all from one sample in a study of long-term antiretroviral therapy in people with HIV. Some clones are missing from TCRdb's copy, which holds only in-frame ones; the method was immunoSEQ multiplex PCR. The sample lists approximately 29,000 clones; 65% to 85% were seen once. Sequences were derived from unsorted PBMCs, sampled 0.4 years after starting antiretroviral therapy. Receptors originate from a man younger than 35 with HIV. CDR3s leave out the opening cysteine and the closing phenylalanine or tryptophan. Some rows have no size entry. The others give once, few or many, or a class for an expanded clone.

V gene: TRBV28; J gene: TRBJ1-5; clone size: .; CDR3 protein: ASETGNQPQH
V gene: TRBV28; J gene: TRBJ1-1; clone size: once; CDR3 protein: ASTLGRGSTEAF
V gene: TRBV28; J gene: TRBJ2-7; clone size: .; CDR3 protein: ASSEGTSGSYEQY
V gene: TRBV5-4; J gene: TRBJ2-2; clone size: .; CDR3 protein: ASSRTENTGELF
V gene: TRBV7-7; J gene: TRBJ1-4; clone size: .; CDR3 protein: ASSLSRGRDEKLF
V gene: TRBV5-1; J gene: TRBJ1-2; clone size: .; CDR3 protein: ASSLFGRDYGYT
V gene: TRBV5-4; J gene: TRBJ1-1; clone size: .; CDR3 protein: AFPSLTEAF
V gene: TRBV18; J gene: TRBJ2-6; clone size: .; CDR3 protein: ASSPPITSSGANVLT
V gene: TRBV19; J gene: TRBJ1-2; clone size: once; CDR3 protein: ASRGAEDRGRGNYGYT
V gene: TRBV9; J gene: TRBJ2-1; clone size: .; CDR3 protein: ASSVGGGRNNEQF
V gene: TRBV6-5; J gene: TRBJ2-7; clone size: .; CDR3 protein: ASSYTDSSPYEQY
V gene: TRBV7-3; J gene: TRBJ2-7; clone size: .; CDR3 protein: ASSLDRAYEQY
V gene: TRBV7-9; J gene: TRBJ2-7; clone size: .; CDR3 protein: ASRPGQSYEQY
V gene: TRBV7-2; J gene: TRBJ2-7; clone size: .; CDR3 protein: ASSSGLALSYEQY